This TCR beta chain was documented in a study of breast tumors, draining lymph nodes, adjacent tissues. Study observations and caveats: The lymph node origin of tumor T cells was framed as consistent with a hypothesis, not demonstrated.

TCRdb independently ran MiXCR on the multiplex PCR reads; one entry per CDR3 protein. The data hold 170,000 or so distinct CDR3 sequences, with 30% to 35% observed a single time. This CDR3 comprises 16 residues. The V gene's germline CDR1 is SSHAT and CDR2 FNYEAQ (reference sequence). This clonotype has a count of ten or more. Its antigen is currently unknown. Compared with germline, one end of the junction differs, possibly owing to a read error. Axillary draining lymph nodes of breast cancer patients supplied the node samples. Sample: axillary lymph node tissue. The TCR originated in a female donor with breast cancer. Some clones in this sample may be carry-over from other donors' samples. The chain joins TRBV7-7 to TRBJ2-1, with 14 bases aligning to TRBD2. CDR3 in DNA: TGTGCTAGCAGCTATGGACTAGCGGGGGGAGACAATGAGCAGTTCTTC. It yields the protein CASSYGLAGGDNEQFF.